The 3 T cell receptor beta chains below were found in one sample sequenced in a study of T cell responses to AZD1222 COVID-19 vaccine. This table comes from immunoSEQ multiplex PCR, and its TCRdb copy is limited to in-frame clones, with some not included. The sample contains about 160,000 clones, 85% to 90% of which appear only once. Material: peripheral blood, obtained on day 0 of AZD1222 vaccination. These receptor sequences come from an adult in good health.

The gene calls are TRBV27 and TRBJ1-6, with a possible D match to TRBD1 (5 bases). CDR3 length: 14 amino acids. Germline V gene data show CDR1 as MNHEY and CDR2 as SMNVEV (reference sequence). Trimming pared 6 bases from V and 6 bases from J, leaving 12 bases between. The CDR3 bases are TGTGCCAGCAGGGTCCGGGGCTTTAATTCACCCCTCCACTTT. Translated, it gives CASRVRGFNSPLHF.

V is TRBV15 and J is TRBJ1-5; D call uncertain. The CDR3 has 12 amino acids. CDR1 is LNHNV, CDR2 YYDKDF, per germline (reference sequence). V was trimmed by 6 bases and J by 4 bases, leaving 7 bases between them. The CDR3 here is CATSGENQPQHF. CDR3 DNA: TGTGCCACCAGTGGAGAGAATCAGCCCCAGCATTTT. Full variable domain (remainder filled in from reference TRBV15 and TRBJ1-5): DAMVIQNPRYQVTQFGKPVTLSCSQTLNHNVMYWYQQKSSQAPKLLFHYYDKDFNNEADTPDNFQSRRPNTSFCFLDIRSPGLGDTAMYLCATSGENQPQHFGDGTRLSIL.

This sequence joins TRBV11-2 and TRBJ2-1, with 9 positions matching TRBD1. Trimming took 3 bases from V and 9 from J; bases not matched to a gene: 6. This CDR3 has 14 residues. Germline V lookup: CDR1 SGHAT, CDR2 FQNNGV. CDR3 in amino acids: CASSLGTGYGEQFF. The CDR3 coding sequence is TGTGCCAGCAGCTTGGGGACAGGGTACGGTGAGCAGTTCTTC.